This is a list of T cell receptor beta chains from one sample in a study of blood T cell repertoires in COVID-19. Profiling relied on immunoSEQ multiplex PCR, and the TCRdb table lists in-frame clones only, not all of them. Among roughly 120,000 clones listed, approximately 81% were seen once. Sequenced input: peripheral blood. Every receptor here comes from a man aged 50 to 60 with acute or convalescent COVID-19. Each CDR3 is given with its conserved first and last residue. A D gene is named only where the DNA matches it firmly. Clone size, where shown, is once, few, many, or a class for clones that have expanded.

length | J | D | size | V | DNA | CDR3
14 | TRBJ1-5 | TRBD1 | . | TRBV27 | TGTGCCAGCTGGGGCGCAGGGGGCTATCAGCCCCAGCATTTT | CASWGAGGYQPQHF
11 | TRBJ2-1 | TRBD1 | . | TRBV6-6 | TGTGCCAGCGGGGCAGACAGGGGTAGATTCTTC | CASGADRGRFF
12 | TRBJ2-5 | . | once | TRBV5-1 | TGCGCCAGCAGCTTGTCTCAAGAGACCCAGTACTTC | CASSLSQETQYF
15 | TRBJ1-2 | TRBD1 | once | TRBV28 | TGTGCCAGCAGTCTCAATCCGGGACAGGCCTATGGCTACACCTTC | CASSLNPGQAYGYTF
13 | TRBJ2-1 | . | . | TRBV18 | TGTGCCAGCTCCAACCCGGGGAACGATGAGCAGTTCTTC | CASSNPGNDEQFF
13 | TRBJ1-6 | . | few | TRBV2 | TGTGCCAGCAGGCAGGGCAACCGTTCACCCCTCCACTTT | CASRQGNRSPLHF
16 | TRBJ2-7 | TRBD1 | few | TRBV18 | TGTGCCAGCTCACCCACGCGGACAGGCGTTACCTACGAGCAGTACTTC | CASSPTRTGVTYEQYF
18 | TRBJ1-1 | TRBD1 | few | TRBV6-1 | TGTGCCAGCAGTGAAGCGCTCAGAGGGGGCCCCATGAACACTGAAGCTTTCTTT | CASSEALRGGPMNTEAFF
15 | TRBJ1-4 | TRBD1 | . | TRBV9 | TGTGCCAGCAGCGTAGGGGACAGGGCTAATGAAAAACTGTTTTTT | CASSVGDRANEKLFF
16 | TRBJ1-6 | TRBD1 | once | TRBV11-2 | TGTGCCAGCAGCCTCACAGGGGGGTCCTATAATTCACCCCTCCACTTT | CASSLTGGSYNSPLHF
14 | TRBJ2-7 | TRBD1 | . | TRBV19 | TGTGCCAGTAGTATATCCGGGACAGGGTTCGAGCAGTACTTC | CASSISGTGFEQYF
17 | TRBJ2-3 | TRBD2 | . | TRBV28 | TGTGCCAGCAGTTTAAAAGGCCTAGCGGGGCACACAGATACGCAGTATTTT | CASSLKGLAGHTDTQYF
16 | TRBJ1-1 | TRBD1 | . | TRBV6-2/TRBV6-3 | TGTGCCAGCAGTTACTTTCCAGGGGGGCTGAACACTGAAGCTTTCTTT | CASSYFPGGLNTEAFF
14 | TRBJ1-5 | TRBD1 | . | TRBV19 | TGTGCCAGTAGGGAGACAGGGCTCAATCAGCCCCAGCATTTT | CASRETGLNQPQHF
14 | TRBJ2-1 | . | . | TRBV24-1 | TGTGCCACCAGTGACCCTCCCCCCTACAATGAGCAGTTCTTC | CATSDPPPYNEQFF
15 | TRBJ2-5 | TRBD2 | . | TRBV5-1 | TGCGCCAGCAGATCCAGCGGGGATTTCCAAGAGACCCAGTACTTC | CASRSSGDFQETQYF
14 | TRBJ1-2 | . | . | TRBV5-6 | TGTGCCAGCAGCGGGGTCCTAGGGGGCTATGGCTACACCTTC | CASSGVLGGYGYTF
15 | TRBJ1-1 | . | once | TRBV5-1 | TGCGCCAGCAGCCAGGTAGGGGGAGGGAGCACTGAAGCTTTCTTT | CASSQVGGGSTEAFF
19 | TRBJ1-2 | TRBD1 | few | TRBV7-2 | TGTGCCAGCAGCGCCGCTTACGGGACAGGGGGCGAAGTTAACTATGGCTACACCTTC | CASSAAYGTGGEVNYGYTF
16 | TRBJ2-2 | TRBD2 | . | TRBV7-2 | TGTGCCAGCAGCCTCAAGCGGGGGGGGAACACCGGGGAGCTGTTTTTT | CASSLKRGGNTGELFF
14 | TRBJ1-2 | TRBD1 | . | TRBV6-5 | TGTGCCAGCGGTACGGACAGGGGAACCTATGGCTACACCTTC | CASGTDRGTYGYTF
13 | TRBJ1-1 | . | . | TRBV12-5 | TGTGCTAGTGGCCTACAGGGCTTCACTGAAGCTTTCTTT | CASGLQGFTEAFF